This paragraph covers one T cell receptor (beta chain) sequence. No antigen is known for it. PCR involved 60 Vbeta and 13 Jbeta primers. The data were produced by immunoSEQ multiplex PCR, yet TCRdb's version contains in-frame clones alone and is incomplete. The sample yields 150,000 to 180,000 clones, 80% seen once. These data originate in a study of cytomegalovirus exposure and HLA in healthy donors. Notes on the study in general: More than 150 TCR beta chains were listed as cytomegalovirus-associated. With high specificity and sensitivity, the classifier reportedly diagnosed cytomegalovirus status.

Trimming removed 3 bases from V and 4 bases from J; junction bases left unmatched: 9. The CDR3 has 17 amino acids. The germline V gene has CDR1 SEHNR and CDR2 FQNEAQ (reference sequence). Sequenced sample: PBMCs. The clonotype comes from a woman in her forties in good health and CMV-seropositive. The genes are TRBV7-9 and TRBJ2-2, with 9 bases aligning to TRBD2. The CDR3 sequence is CASSLGSGRDVTGELFF. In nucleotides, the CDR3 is TGTGCCAGCAGCTTGGGTAGCGGGAGAGACGTCACCGGGGAGCTGTTTTTT.